Shown below are 10 T cell receptor beta chains from a single sample sequenced in a study of cytomegalovirus exposure and HLA in healthy donors. Both 60 Vbeta primers and 13 Jbeta primers went into the PCR. This table comes from immunoSEQ multiplex PCR, and its TCRdb copy is limited to in-frame clones, with some not included. The sample shows 140,000 to 150,000 clones, 75% of them seen only once. The sample consisted of PBMCs. These receptors all come from a man aged 25 to 45 in good health and CMV-seronegative.

The chain uses TRBV2 and TRBJ2-3, with D tentatively TRBD2 (7 bases). Germline V lookup: CDR1 SNHLY, CDR2 FYNNEI. This CDR3 is 15 amino acids long. The germline V and J ends were trimmed by 4 bases and 4 bases, with 15 bases remaining between them. CDR3 region: CASSVRGGGADTQYF. The CDR3 DNA reads TGTGCCAGCAGTGTGAGGGGGGGCGGGGCAGATACGCAGTATTTT.

The genes are TRBV18 and TRBJ2-1, with TRBD2 matching 7 bases. V lost 5 bases to trimming and J lost 5 bases; unmatched junction nucleotides: 12. This CDR3 contains 16 residues. Germline CDR1 KGHSH, CDR2 LQKENI. DNA of the CDR3: TGTGCCAGCTCATATCTGCGGGAGCCCACGAACAATGAGCAGTTCTTC. Protein product: CASSYLREPTNNEQFF.

The chain uses TRBV18 and TRBJ2-3, with 7 bases identical to TRBD2. J gave up 3 bases and V 2 bases, and 2 bases lay outside the gene matches. The CDR3 totals 14 residues. Germline V lookup: CDR1 KGHSH, CDR2 LQKENI. The CDR3 here is CASSPGGGTDTQYF. Written as DNA, the CDR3 is TGTGCCAGCTCACCAGGGGGAGGGACAGATACGCAGTATTTT.

For the CDR3, the DNA is TGCAGCGCCAGAAACACCGGGGAGCTGTTTTTT. This codes for CSARNTGELFF. The chain links TRBV29-1 to TRBJ2-2; D uncertain. The V gene lost 7 bases and the J gene lost 2 bases, with 5 bases spanning the gap. This CDR3 contains 11 residues. The germline V gene encodes CDR1 SQVTM and CDR2 ANQGSEA.

This rearrangement joins TRBV27 to TRBJ2-3; 8 bases agree with TRBD2. J gave up 2 bases and V 0 bases, and 4 bases lay outside the gene matches. Germline V gene sequence: CDR1 MNHEY, CDR2 SMNVEV (reference sequence). This CDR3 contains 16 residues. DNA for the CDR3: TGTGCCAGCAGTTTATCAGCGGGGGACCCCACAGATACGCAGTATTTT. As protein: CASSLSAGDPTDTQYF.

The chain employs TRBV9 and TRBJ2-4, with a tentative D call TRBD1 (6 bases). Trimming removed 3 bases from V and 0 bases from J, with 13 bases in between. The germline CDR1 and CDR2 sequences are SGDLS and YYNGEE. The CDR3 has 16 residues. Written as DNA, the CDR3 is TGTGCCAGCAGCGAACACAGGGAGTTAGCCAAAAACATTCAGTACTTC. It encodes CASSEHRELAKNIQYF.

V and J are TRBV4-1 and TRBJ2-2, with 10 bases matching TRBD1. The CDR3 has 15 amino acids. The V gene's germline CDR1 is MGHRA and CDR2 YSYEKL. V trimming: 4 bases; J trimming: 7 bases; junction bases outside the gene matches: 6. CDR3 coding DNA: TGCGCCAGCAGCCTGGGGGGACAGGGGAGCGGGGAGCTGTTTTTT. This translates into CASSLGGQGSGELFF.

As to this clone: At one of its ends the junction is not consistent with the germline gene, which may arise from a read error. CDR3 sequence: CASSRLTGAGGQLF. The CDR3 region has the DNA TGTGCCAGCAGCCGACTAACAGGAGCGGGAGGCCAACTCTTC. V usage is TRBV2 and J usage is TRBJ2-1; 9 bases fit TRBD2. Looked up from germline, CDR1 is SNHLY and CDR2 is FYNNEI. The CDR3 has 14 residues.

This clone has only a few counts. The chain uses TRBV5-1 and TRBJ2-7; TRBD2 aligns across 8 bases. Germline assignment: CDR1 SGHRS and CDR2 YFSETQ. V shed 4 bases, J shed 5 bases, and the junction held 11 bases outside the gene matches. The CDR3 runs to 15 residues. CDR3 loop: CASSLLGSGSHEQYF. The CDR3 DNA follows: TGCGCCAGCAGCCTCCTTGGGAGCGGGAGCCACGAGCAGTACTTC.

This clone occurred once. V and J are TRBV2 and TRBJ1-4; TRBD1 matches at 7 bases. J gave up 8 bases and V 5 bases, and 11 bases lay outside the gene matches. The CDR3 runs to 15 residues. Germline V gene lookup returns CDR1 SNHLY and CDR2 FYNNEI. The CDR3, as DNA: TGTGCCAGCAGTCCCAGAAGGGACAGAGTAGAAAAACTGTTTTTT. This gives the protein CASSPRRDRVEKLFF.